What follows describes a single T cell receptor beta chain. It has no known antigen specificity. No quality values exist for individual bases; no much larger clone is one base distant. TCRbeta CDR3 regions were amplified from genomic DNA by means of the immunoSEQ Assay, a bias-controlled multiplex PCR. In the original analysis: Within the assay, amplification of reference gene primers was used to estimate how many nucleated cells each sample contained. To quantify the absolute abundance of each unique TCRbeta CDR3 rearrangement, sequence reads were collapsed and filtered. For each sample, productive Simpson clonality was calculated as the square root of Simpson's diversity index across productive rearrangements. TCRdb took over this immuneACCESS table, retaining in-frame rearrangements with V and J assigned. Such tables are incomplete; in checked studies, under half of the missing clones stem from an unresolved V gene, and the remainder is unexplained. The DNA gave D and trimming, while V, J and clone size come from that table. A total of around 250,000 clones appear in this sample, roughly 90% of them only once. Clones ranked in the top ten supply about 2% of the sample.

Samples from volunteer blood donors who had recovered from COVID-19 were contributed by a second Seattle source. Whole blood was collected in K2EDTA tubes by collaborating institutions according to the institutions' own protocols. Collaborator samples were shipped for TCRbeta analysis as frozen whole blood, isolated PBMCs, or DNA extracted from either sample type. The data were obtained in a study of blood T cell repertoires in COVID-19 (dated by TCRdb to about 2020). Turning to the overall study: Collaborator samples came from the United States, Italy and Spain and covered acute and convalescent phases of COVID-19. A freely available public database, intended as a resource for researchers studying the immune response to SARS-CoV-2, is where the repertoires were released. Samples came from the ongoing ImmuneRACE study (first 160 participants) plus 1,254 subjects from 6 global collaborators. Where available, HLA class I and class II types were obtained from metadata supplied by the sample provider rather than from assay-based typing. Subjects who had been exposed to COVID-19, were actively infected with it, or had recovered from it provided the deeply sampled blood TCRbeta repertoires that made up the dataset. The prospective study material was composed of cDNA or gDNA derived from T cells, B-cell-depleted T cells, or PBMCs. The sample metadata nearly always contained a de-identified subject ID, COVID-19 status, age in years and sex.

Reading from cysteine to phenylalanine, the CDR3 counts 14 amino acids. Just the 42-base CDR3 DNA is kept, in frame starting at base 1. The germline V gene provides CDR1 SNHLY and CDR2 FYNNEI. V is pruned by 3 bases and J by 5 bases, leaving 4 bases of the junction without a gene match. Here is what the overall study found, with its caveats: Clinical and demographic metadata were provided uncurated, with the amount varying by source and participant.

The receptor's source is a man aged 25-45 years who had recovered from COVID-19. This sequence uses TRBV2 and TRBJ2-7; TRBD2 agrees with 10 junctional bases. Sequencing was done on a sample of peripheral blood. The bases read TGTGCCAGCAGTGAGGATCTAGCGGGAGACGAGCAGTACTTC. Protein translation: CASSEDLAGDEQYF. The CDR3 plus the reference TRBV2 and TRBJ2-7 genes for the other parts give the full variable domain: EPEVTQTPSHQVTQMGQEVILRCVPISNHLYFYWYRQILGQKVEFLVSFYNNEISEKSEIFDDQFSVERPDGSNFTLKIRSTKLEDSAMYFCASSEDLAGDEQYFGPGTRLTVT.